This T cell receptor beta chain appears in the sequencing data of a study of shared clonotypes between healthy human individuals. Comment on this clone: What it recognizes is unknown. One end of the junction is discordant with germline, which a read error may explain.

This CDR3 spans 15 amino acids. Germline values: CDR1 MNHEY, CDR2 SVGAGI. Some clones are missing from TCRdb's copy, which holds only in-frame ones; the method was immunoSEQ multiplex PCR. The data show approximately 1,500,000 clones, 96% seen once. General study points: With a handful of donors compared, around 4.7% of naive CD4 clonotypes were shared.

This chain links TRBV6-5 with TRBJ1-2, with 7 bases matching TRBD1. Material: naive CD4+ T cells sorted from blood. Subset reported: CD45RA+ positively selected. This clonotype was sampled from a man aged 25 to 40 in good health. The CDR3 sequence: CASSYSRGRSYGYTF. CDR3 bases: TGTGCCAGCAGCTACTCAAGGGGGCGATCCTATGGCTACACCTTC.